This record concerns one TCR beta chain sequence. What it binds is not known. These data come from a study of shared clonotypes between healthy human individuals. Study details: CD4 naive and CD4 memory each took three plates per donor, while CD8 naive took two and CD8 memory one.

Clones were sequenced by immunoSEQ multiplex PCR, and TCRdb holds only the in-frame ones, with some missing. The sample lists more than 2 million clones, 85% to 95% occurring once. The V gene's germline CDR1 is SGHDT and CDR2 YYEEEE. Trimming removed 2 bases at V and 5 bases at J, with 19 bases between. The CDR3 is made up of 16 amino acids. Study findings and constraints: The study found roughly 5% of naive CD4 clonotypes shared across a few donors. Researchers sampled only blood; tissue repertoires likely differ.

The sample comprised naive CD4+ T cells sorted from blood. Subset: CD45RA+ positively selected. This sequence was found in a man between 18 and 35 years old in good health. The chain carries TRBV5-6 and TRBJ2-5; D uncertain. The CDR3 DNA sequence: TGTGCCAGCAGCTTTTCAGTTACTGGGTACGAGGAGACCCAGTACTTC. As protein: CASSFSVTGYEETQYF.